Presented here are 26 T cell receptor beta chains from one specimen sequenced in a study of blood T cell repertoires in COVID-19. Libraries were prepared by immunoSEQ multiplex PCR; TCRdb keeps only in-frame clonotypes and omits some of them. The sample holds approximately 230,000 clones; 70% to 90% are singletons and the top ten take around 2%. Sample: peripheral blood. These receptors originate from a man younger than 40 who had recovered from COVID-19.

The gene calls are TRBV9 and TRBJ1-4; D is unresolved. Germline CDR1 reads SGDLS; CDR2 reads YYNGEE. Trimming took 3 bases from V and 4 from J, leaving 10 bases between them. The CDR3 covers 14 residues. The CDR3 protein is CASSARTSNEKLFF. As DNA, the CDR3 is TGTGCCAGCAGCGCCCGAACAAGTAATGAAAAACTGTTTTTT.

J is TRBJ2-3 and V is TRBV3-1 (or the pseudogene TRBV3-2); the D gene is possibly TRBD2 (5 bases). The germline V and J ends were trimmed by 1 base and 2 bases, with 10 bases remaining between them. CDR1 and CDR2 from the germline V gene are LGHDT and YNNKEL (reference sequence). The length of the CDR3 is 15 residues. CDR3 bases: TGTGCCAGCAGCCAAGTTCCGGGGTACACAGATACGCAGTATTTT. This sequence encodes CASSQVPGYTDTQYF.

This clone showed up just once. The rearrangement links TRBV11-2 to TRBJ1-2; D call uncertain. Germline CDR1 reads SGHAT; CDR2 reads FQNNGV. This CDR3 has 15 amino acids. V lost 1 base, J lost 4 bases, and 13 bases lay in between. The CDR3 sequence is CASSLAQASGYGYTF. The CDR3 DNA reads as TGTGCCAGCAGCTTAGCCCAGGCAAGCGGCTATGGCTACACCTTC.

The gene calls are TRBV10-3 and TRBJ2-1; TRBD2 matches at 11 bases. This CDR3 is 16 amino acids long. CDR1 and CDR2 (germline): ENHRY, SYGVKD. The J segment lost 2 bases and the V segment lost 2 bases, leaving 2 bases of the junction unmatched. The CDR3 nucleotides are TGTGCCATCAGTGAGGCACTAGCGGGGGCCTACAATGAGCAGTTCTTC. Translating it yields CAISEALAGAYNEQFF.

CDR3 nucleotides: TGTGCCAGCAGCCAAGATTCGACTAGCGGGGCCATAGATACGCAGTATTTT. Translated, it gives CASSQDSTSGAIDTQYF. J is TRBJ2-3 and V is TRBV3-1 (or the pseudogene TRBV3-2), with TRBD2 identical over 11 bases. There are 17 residues in the CDR3. V lost 0 bases to trimming and J lost 5 bases; unmatched junction nucleotides: 7. Germline-derived CDR1 and CDR2 are LGHDT and YNNKEL (reference sequence).

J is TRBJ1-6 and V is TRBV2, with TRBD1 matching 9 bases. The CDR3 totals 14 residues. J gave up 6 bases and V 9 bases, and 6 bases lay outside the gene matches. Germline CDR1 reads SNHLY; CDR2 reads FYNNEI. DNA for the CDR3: TGTGCCAGGGGACAGGGATTGCGTAATTCACCCCTCCACTTT. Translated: CARGQGLRNSPLHF.

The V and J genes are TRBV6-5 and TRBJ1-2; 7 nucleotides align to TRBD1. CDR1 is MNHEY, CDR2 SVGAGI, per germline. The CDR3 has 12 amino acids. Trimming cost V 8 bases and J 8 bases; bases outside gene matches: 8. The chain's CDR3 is CASGRQGYGYTF. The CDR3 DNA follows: TGTGCCAGCGGGCGACAGGGATACGGCTACACCTTC.

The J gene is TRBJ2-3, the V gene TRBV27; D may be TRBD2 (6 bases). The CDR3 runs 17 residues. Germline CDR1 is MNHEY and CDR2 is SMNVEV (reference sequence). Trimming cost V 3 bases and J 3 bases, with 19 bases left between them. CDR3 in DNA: TGTGCCAGCAGTTTGAGTAGCGGAATTAAGATGACAGATACGCAGTATTTT. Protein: CASSLSSGIKMTDTQYF.

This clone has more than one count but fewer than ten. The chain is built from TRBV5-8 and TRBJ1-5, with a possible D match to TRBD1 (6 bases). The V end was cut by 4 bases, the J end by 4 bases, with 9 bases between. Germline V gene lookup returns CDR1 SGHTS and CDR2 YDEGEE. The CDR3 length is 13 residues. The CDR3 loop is CASSITGNQPQHF. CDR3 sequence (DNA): TGTGCCAGCAGCATAACAGGGAATCAGCCCCAGCATTTT.

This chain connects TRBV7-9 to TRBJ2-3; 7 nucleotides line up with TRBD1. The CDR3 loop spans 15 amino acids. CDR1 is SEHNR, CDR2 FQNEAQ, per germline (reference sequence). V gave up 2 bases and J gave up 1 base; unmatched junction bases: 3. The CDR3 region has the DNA TGTGCCAGCAGCTTAATAACAGGGGGCACAGATACGCAGTATTTT. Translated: CASSLITGGTDTQYF.

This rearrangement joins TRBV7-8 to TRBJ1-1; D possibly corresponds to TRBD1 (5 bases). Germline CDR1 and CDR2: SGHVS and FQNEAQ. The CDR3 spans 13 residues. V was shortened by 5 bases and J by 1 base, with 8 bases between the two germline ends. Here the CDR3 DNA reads TGTGCCAGCAGCCGTGACAGGAACACTGAAGCTTTCTTT. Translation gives CASSRDRNTEAFF. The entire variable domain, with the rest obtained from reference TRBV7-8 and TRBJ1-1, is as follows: GAGVSQSPRYKVAKRGQDVALRCDPISGHVSLFWYQQALGQGPEFLTYFQNEAQLDKSGLPSDRFFAERPEGSVSTLKIQRTQQEDSAVYLCASSRDRNTEAFFGQGTRLTVV.

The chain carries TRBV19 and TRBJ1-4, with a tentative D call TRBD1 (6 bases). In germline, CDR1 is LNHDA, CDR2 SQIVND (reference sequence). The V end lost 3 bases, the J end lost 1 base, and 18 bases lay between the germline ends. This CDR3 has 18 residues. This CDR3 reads CASSMETLQGLTNEKLFF. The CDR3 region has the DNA TGTGCCAGTAGTATGGAAACGCTACAGGGTTTAACTAATGAAAAACTGTTTTTT. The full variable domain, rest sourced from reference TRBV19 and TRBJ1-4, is DGGITQSPKYLFRKEGQNVTLSCEQNLNHDAMYWYRQDPGQGLRLIYYSQIVNDFQKGDIAEGYSVSREKKESFPLTVTSAQKNPTAFYLCASSMETLQGLTNEKLFFGSGTQLSVL.

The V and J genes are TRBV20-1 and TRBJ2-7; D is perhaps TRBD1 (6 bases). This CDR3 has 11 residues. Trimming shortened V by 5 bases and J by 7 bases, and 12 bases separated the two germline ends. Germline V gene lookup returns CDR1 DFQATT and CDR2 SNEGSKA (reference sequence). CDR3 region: CSAFLRGEQYF. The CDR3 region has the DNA TGCAGTGCTTTCCTGAGGGGGGAGCAGTACTTC.

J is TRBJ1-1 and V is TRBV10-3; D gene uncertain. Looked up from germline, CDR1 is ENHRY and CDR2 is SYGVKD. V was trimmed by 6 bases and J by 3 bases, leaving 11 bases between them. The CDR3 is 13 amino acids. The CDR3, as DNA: TGTGCCATCAGGGAGGTACTGGACACTGAAGCTTTCTTT. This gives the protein CAIREVLDTEAFF.

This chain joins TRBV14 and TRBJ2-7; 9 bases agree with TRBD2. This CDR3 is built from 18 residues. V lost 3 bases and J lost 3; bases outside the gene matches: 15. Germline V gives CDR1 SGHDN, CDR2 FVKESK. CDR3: CASSHFGGGAWSVYEQYF. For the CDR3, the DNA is TGTGCCAGCAGCCATTTTGGCGGGGGGGCTTGGTCCGTCTACGAGCAGTACTTC.

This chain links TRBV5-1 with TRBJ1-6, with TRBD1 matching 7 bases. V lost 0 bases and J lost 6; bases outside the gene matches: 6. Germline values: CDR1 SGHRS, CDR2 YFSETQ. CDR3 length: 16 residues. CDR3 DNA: TGCGCCAGCAGCTTGGCCTTAGGACAGGTTAATTCACCCCTCCACTTT. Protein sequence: CASSLALGQVNSPLHF.

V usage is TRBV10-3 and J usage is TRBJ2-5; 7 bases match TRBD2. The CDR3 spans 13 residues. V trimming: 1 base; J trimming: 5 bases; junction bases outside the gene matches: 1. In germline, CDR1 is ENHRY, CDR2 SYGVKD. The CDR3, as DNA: TGTGCCATCAGTGAGTTGGGAGGGGAGACCCAGTACTTC. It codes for CAISELGGETQYF.

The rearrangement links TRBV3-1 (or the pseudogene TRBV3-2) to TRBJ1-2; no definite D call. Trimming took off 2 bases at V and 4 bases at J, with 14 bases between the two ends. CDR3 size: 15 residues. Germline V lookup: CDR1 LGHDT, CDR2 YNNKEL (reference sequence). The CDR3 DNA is TGTGCCAGCAGCCAACAGGCTATTCCGAGCTATGGCTACACCTTC. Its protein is CASSQQAIPSYGYTF.

CDR3 nucleotide sequence: TGTGCCAGCAGTTCCTTGACAGTTAGATTTCAGCCCCAGCATTTT. Protein: CASSSLTVRFQPQHF. The chain is built from TRBV6-5 and TRBJ1-5; TRBD1 is a possible D gene (5 bases). Germline V CDR1 and CDR2: MNHEY, SVGAGI. This CDR3 has 15 amino acids. Trimming stripped 4 bases from V and 6 bases from J, with 16 bases between.

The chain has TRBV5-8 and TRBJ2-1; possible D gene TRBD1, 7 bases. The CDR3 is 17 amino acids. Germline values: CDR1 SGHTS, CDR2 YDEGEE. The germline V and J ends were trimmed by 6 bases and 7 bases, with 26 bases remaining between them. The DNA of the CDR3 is TGTGCCAGCATCAGGGGGGTGGGGAGCCGGCTTGGTAATGAGCAGTTCTTC. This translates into CASIRGVGSRLGNEQFF.

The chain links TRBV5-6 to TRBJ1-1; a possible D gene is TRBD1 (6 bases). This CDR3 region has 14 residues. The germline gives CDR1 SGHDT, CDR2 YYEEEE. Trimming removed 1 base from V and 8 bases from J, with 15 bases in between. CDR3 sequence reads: CASSLFTGLVEAFF. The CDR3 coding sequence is TGTGCCAGCAGCTTGTTTACAGGGTTGGTCGAAGCTTTCTTT.

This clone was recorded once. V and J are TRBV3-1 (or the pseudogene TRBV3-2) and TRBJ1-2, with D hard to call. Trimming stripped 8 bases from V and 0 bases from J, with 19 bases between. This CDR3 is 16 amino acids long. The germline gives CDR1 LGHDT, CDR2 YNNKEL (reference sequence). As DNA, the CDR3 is TGTGCCAGCCGGGCAGCGGTAGGGTCAGCTAACTATGGCTACACCTTC. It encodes CASRAAVGSANYGYTF.

CDR3 sequence reads: CAWIMGGRFNSPLHF. The CDR3 nucleotides are TGTGCCTGGATCATGGGGGGGCGGTTTAATTCACCCCTCCACTTT. The gene calls are TRBV30 and TRBJ1-6, with D maybe TRBD1 (6 bases). The CDR3 runs to 15 residues. CDR1 and CDR2 from the germline V gene are GTSNPN and SVGIG (reference sequence). The germline V and J ends were trimmed by 4 bases and 6 bases, with 16 bases remaining between them.

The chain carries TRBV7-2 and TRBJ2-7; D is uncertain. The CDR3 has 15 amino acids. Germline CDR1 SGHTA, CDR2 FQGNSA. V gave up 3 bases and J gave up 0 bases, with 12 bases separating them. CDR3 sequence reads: CASSLRPPSSYEQYF. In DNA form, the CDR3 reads TGTGCCAGCAGCTTGCGGCCCCCGAGCTCCTACGAGCAGTACTTC.

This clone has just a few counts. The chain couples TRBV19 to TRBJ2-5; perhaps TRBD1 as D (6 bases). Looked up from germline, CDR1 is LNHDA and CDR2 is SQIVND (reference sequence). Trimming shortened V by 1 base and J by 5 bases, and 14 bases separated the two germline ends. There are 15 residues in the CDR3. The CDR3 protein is CASSIVYRADETQYF. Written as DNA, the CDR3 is TGTGCCAGTAGTATAGTGTACAGGGCGGACGAGACCCAGTACTTC.

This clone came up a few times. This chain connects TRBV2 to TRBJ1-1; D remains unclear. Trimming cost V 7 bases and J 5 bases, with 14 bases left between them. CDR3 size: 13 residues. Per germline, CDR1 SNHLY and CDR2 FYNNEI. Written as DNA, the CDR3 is TGTGCCAGCAACGGTCATACGAGGACTGAAGCTTTCTTT. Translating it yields CASNGHTRTEAFF.